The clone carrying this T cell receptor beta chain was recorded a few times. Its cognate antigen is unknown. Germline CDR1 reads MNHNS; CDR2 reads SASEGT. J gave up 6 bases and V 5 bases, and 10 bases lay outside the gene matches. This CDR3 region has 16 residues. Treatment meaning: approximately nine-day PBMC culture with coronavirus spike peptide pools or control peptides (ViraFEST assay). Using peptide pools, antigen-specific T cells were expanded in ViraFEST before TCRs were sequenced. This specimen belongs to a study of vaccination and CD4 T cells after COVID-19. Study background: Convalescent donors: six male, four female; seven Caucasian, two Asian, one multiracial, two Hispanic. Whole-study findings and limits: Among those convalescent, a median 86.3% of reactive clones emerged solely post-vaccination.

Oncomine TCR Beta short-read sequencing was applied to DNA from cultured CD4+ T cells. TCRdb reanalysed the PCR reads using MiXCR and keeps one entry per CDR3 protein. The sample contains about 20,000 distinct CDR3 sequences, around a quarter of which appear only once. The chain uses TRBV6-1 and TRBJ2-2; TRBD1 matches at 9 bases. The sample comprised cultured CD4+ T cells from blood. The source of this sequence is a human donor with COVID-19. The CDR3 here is CASSRRDRVLPGELFF. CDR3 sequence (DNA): TGTGCCAGCAGTCGCCGGGACAGGGTCTTGCCCGGGGAGCTGTTTTTT.